The 22 T cell receptor beta chains presented below share a single source sample, sequenced in a study of T cell responses to AZD1222 COVID-19 vaccine. Profiling relied on immunoSEQ multiplex PCR, and the TCRdb table lists in-frame clones only, not all of them. The table records 50,000 to 65,000 clones, around 89% of them present only once. The sequencing used peripheral blood, collected 28 days after the second AZD1222 dose. The receptors were sampled from an adult who received the AZD1222 COVID-19 vaccine.

V and J are TRBV7-3 and TRBJ2-2; 9 bases are a match to TRBD2. J lost 4 bases, V lost 4 bases, and 19 bases had no gene match. In germline, CDR1 is SGHTA, CDR2 FQGTGA. The CDR3 totals 20 residues. The CDR3 region is CASSSVLRAGGPMSTGELFF. The CDR3 DNA reads TGTGCCAGCAGCTCTGTGCTGAGGGCGGGAGGGCCCATGAGCACCGGGGAGCTGTTTTTT.

The V gene is TRBV7-3, the J gene TRBJ2-2; 8 nucleotides line up with TRBD2. Germline assignment: CDR1 SGHTA and CDR2 FQGTGA. V lost 5 bases to trimming and J lost 4 bases; unmatched junction nucleotides: 9. The CDR3 sequence is 16 residues long. CDR3 in amino acids: CASSPSGTRGTGELFF. The CDR3 coding sequence is TGTGCCAGCAGCCCCTCCGGGACTAGGGGCACCGGGGAGCTGTTTTTT.

The chain employs TRBV19 and TRBJ1-5; D remains ambiguous. Germline values: CDR1 LNHDA, CDR2 SQIVND (reference sequence). This CDR3 spans 12 amino acids. Trimming pared 8 bases from V and 3 bases from J, leaving 8 bases between. The CDR3 nucleotides read TGTGCCAGTGGATGGAACAATCAGCCCCAGCATTTT. It is translated as CASGWNNQPQHF.

The chain uses TRBV11-3 and TRBJ2-2; D gene uncertain. CDR3 length equals 15 residues. The V gene's germline CDR1 is SGHNT and CDR2 YENEEA. The V end lost 2 bases, the J end lost 4 bases, and 11 bases lay between the germline ends. Written as DNA, the CDR3 is TGTGCCAGCAGCTTATTTGATACCGGCACCGGGGAGCTGTTTTTT. It encodes CASSLFDTGTGELFF.

J is TRBJ2-5 and V is TRBV13; 9 bases align to TRBD1. Losses at the gene ends were 5 bases for V and 5 bases for J; bases not matched to a gene: 9. The germline CDR1 and CDR2 sequences are PRHDT and FYEKMQ (reference sequence). This CDR3 is 15 amino acids long. The CDR3 reads CASSHGQGTGETQYF. The CDR3 DNA is TGTGCCAGCAGCCACGGACAGGGGACAGGGGAGACCCAGTACTTC.

This clone showed up just a few times. The chain uses TRBV7-3 and TRBJ2-3, with D possibly TRBD2 on 6 matching bases. V lost 2 bases to trimming and J lost 0 bases, with 9 bases between them. In germline, CDR1 is SGHTA, CDR2 FQGTGA. The CDR3 runs 15 residues. The CDR3 DNA reads as TGTGCCAGCAGCTTATCGGGGACTAGCACAGATACGCAGTATTTT. Residues: CASSLSGTSTDTQYF.

This chain connects TRBV24-1 to TRBJ1-4; 8 nucleotides match TRBD1. The CDR3 length is 17 residues. The germline CDR1 and CDR2 sequences are KGHDR and SFDVKD. Trimming at V came to 0 bases and at J to 4 bases, leaving 6 bases not matched to a gene. CDR3 sequence reads: CATSDLPWDRRNEKLFF. The CDR3 nucleotides read TGTGCCACCAGTGATTTGCCTTGGGACAGGCGTAATGAAAAACTGTTTTTT.

The chain has TRBV7-3 and TRBJ2-3, with 8 bases aligning to TRBD2. The length of the CDR3 is 15 residues. The V gene's germline CDR1 is SGHTA and CDR2 FQGTGA. With V trimmed by 5 bases and J by 4 bases, 8 bases remained unmatched. CDR3 region: CASSLGVAGSDTQYF. For the CDR3, the DNA is TGTGCCAGCAGCCTGGGGGTAGCGGGATCAGATACGCAGTATTTT.

The V call is TRBV30, the J call TRBJ2-7; perhaps TRBD1 as D (5 bases). Looked up from germline, CDR1 is GTSNPN and CDR2 is SVGIG (reference sequence). Between the trimmed V and J ends, which lost 0 bases and 3 bases, there was a span of 12 bases. This CDR3 spans 14 amino acids. The CDR3 sequence is CAWSVGRADYEQYF. CDR3 nucleotide sequence: TGTGCCTGGAGTGTAGGCAGGGCGGACTACGAGCAGTACTTC.

This clone showed up just once. The J gene is TRBJ2-1, the V gene TRBV5-1; D remains ambiguous. From germline, CDR1 is SGHRS and CDR2 YFSETQ. V was trimmed by 6 bases and J by 9 bases, leaving 19 bases between them. The CDR3 runs to 14 residues. The CDR3 sequence is CASTPVSGHVEQFF. The CDR3 DNA reads TGCGCCAGCACCCCGGTTTCGGGTCACGTTGAGCAGTTCTTC.

The chain is built from TRBV13 and TRBJ1-3; D might be TRBD1 (6 bases). V was shortened by 5 bases and J by 1 base, with 9 bases between the two germline ends. This CDR3 has 14 amino acids. Germline V gives CDR1 PRHDT, CDR2 FYEKMQ (reference sequence). The CDR3 region has the DNA TGTGCCAGCAGCCCCGACAGGTCTGGAAACACCATATATTTT. Translated: CASSPDRSGNTIYF.

The chain couples TRBV2 to TRBJ1-2; D not certain. Germline assignment: CDR1 SNHLY and CDR2 FYNNEI. V lost 3 bases and J 0 bases, leaving 8 bases between the germline ends. The CDR3 runs 14 residues. The CDR3 coding sequence is TGTGCCAGCAGTGAGGGAGGAGCTAACTATGGCTACACCTTC. As protein: CASSEGGANYGYTF.

This clone was recorded only once. The chain recombines TRBV18 with TRBJ2-1, with TRBD2 matching over 12 bases. The CDR3 is made up of 15 amino acids. V shed 4 bases and J 7 bases; nucleotides not matched to a gene: 5. Germline V gene data show CDR1 as KGHSH and CDR2 as LQKENI. For the CDR3, the DNA is TGTGCCAGCTCACGACTAGCGGGAGAGGTAAATGAGCAGTTCTTC. This sequence encodes CASSRLAGEVNEQFF.

The rearrangement joins TRBV30 to TRBJ2-7; D is uncertain. Germline loops: CDR1 GTSNPN, CDR2 SVGIG (reference sequence). The CDR3 consists of 11 residues. The V end was cut by 6 bases, the J end by 4 bases, with 10 bases between. Here the CDR3 DNA reads TGTGCCTGTAGTCCCCCATACGAGCAGTACTTC. Translated: CACSPPYEQYF.

V gene TRBV2 combines with J gene TRBJ2-2; 9 bases are shared with TRBD2. The CDR3 has 16 amino acids. J gave up 6 bases and V 7 bases, and 12 bases lay outside the gene matches. Germline V gene sequence: CDR1 SNHLY, CDR2 FYNNEI. CDR3 DNA: TGTGCCAGCACCTCCACGGGACTAGCTACTGCCGGGGAGCTGTTTTTT. This sequence encodes CASTSTGLATAGELFF.

V usage is TRBV14 and J usage is TRBJ2-2; D unresolved. The CDR3 is made up of 16 amino acids. Germline V gene lookup returns CDR1 SGHDN and CDR2 FVKESK. V lost 1 base to trimming and J lost 4 bases, with 13 bases between them. The CDR3 spells CASSQVGYSRTGELFF. The CDR3 nucleotides are TGTGCCAGCAGCCAAGTTGGCTATTCCCGCACCGGGGAGCTGTTTTTT.

This clone has a single count. The genes are TRBV7-3 and TRBJ1-4, with TRBD1 as a possible D gene (6 bases). CDR1 is SGHTA and CDR2 is FQGTGA in the germline V gene. V was trimmed by 2 bases and J by 5 bases, leaving 12 bases between them. The CDR3 sequence is 15 residues long. CDR3 region: CASSLSGTPNEKLFF. In DNA, the CDR3 is TGTGCCAGCAGCTTATCTGGGACACCGAATGAAAAACTGTTTTTT. Complete variable domain (other parts from reference TRBV7-3 and TRBJ1-4): GAGVSQTPSNKVTEKGKYVELRCDPISGHTALYWYRQSLGQGPEFLIYFQGTGAADDSGLPNDRFFAVRPEGSVSTLKIQRTERGDSAVYLCASSLSGTPNEKLFFGSGTQLSVL.

The chain links TRBV10-3 to TRBJ2-1, with 15 bases aligning to TRBD2. Unmatched junction bases numbered 9, after V lost 2 bases and J lost 10 bases. The CDR3 runs 17 residues. The germline V gene has CDR1 ENHRY and CDR2 SYGVKD. As DNA, the CDR3 is TGTGCCATCAGTGAGCCGGGACTAGCGGGAGGAGGGGGAGAGCAGTTCTTC. Its translation is CAISEPGLAGGGGEQFF.

The V and J genes are TRBV3-1 (or the pseudogene TRBV3-2) and TRBJ2-2; TRBD2 agrees at 13 bases. The CDR3 runs to 16 residues. V shed 2 bases, J shed 7 bases, and the junction held 4 bases outside the gene matches. Germline CDR1 reads LGHDT; CDR2 reads YNNKEL (reference sequence). The CDR3 sequence: CASSQLGLAGDGELFF. The CDR3 region has the DNA TGTGCCAGCAGCCAACTTGGACTAGCGGGAGACGGGGAGCTGTTTTTT.

The V and J genes are TRBV9 and TRBJ1-1; no clear D gene. The CDR3 extends over 14 amino acids. V shed 5 bases and J shed 1 base, with 12 bases lying between them. Germline CDR1 and CDR2: SGDLS and YYNGEE. CDR3 bases: TGTGCCAGCAGACCCAGAGGAGGGAACACTGAAGCTTTCTTT. Its translation is CASRPRGGNTEAFF.

The rearrangement uses TRBV3-1 (or the pseudogene TRBV3-2) and TRBJ1-2, with D perhaps TRBD1 (5 bases). This CDR3 is built from 16 residues. Trimming stripped 1 base from V and 4 bases from J, with 16 bases between. Germline V gene lookup returns CDR1 LGHDT and CDR2 YNNKEL (reference sequence). CDR3 amino acids: CASSQGGLALTYGYTF. CDR3 DNA sequence: TGTGCCAGCAGCCAAGGGGGCCTAGCCCTAACCTATGGCTACACCTTC.

The chain employs TRBV3-1 (or the pseudogene TRBV3-2) and TRBJ1-3, with D unresolved. The CDR3 covers 13 residues. Germline assignment: CDR1 LGHDT and CDR2 YNNKEL (reference sequence). Deletions cut 4 bases from V and 0 bases from J, with 4 bases between. The CDR3 reads CASSPFSGNTIYF. The CDR3 coding sequence is TGTGCCAGCAGCCCATTCTCTGGAAACACCATATATTTT.